The clone carrying this T cell receptor (beta chain) came up once. This sample includes further DNA sequences coding for the same CDR3. TCRdb keeps only in-frame clones here, not all; method: immunoSEQ multiplex PCR. The table records some 510,000 clones, approximately 87% of them present only once. Trimming removed 4 bases from V and 1 base from J, with 7 bases in between. The CDR3 is 13 amino acids. The germline gives CDR1 MGHRA, CDR2 YSYEKL. This record comes from a study of blood T cell repertoires in COVID-19. Study background: The origin of the acute and convalescent COVID-19 samples was the United States, Italy and Spain.

This chain connects TRBV4-1 to TRBJ1-1; tentative D call: TRBD1 (5 bases). The TCR comes from a woman aged 40-49 years who had recovered from COVID-19. Sequences were obtained from PBMCs or T cells enriched from blood (not recorded which). The CDR3 loop reads CASSLGQNTEAFF. CDR3 sequence (DNA): TGCGCCAGCAGCCTCGGACAGAACACTGAAGCTTTCTTT.